Listed below are T cell receptor beta chains from one sample, sequenced in a study of a mutant IDH1 vaccine in newly diagnosed glioma. Their specific antigens are unknown. Only in-frame clones appear in the TCRdb table, and some are missing; sequencing was by immunoSEQ multiplex PCR. The data show roughly 38,000 clones, with approximately 80% seen just once and over 15% held by the top ten. The source was PBMCs, collected from a glioma patient whose treatment included an IDH1 peptide vaccine. These receptors originate from a young man with glioma. Some clones in this sample may be carry-over from other donors' samples. Each CDR3 is given with its conserved first and last residue. The D gene is left open where the match is weak. Where a row states a size, it is once, few, many or the class of an expanded clone; other rows omit it.

TRBV5-4	.	TRBJ1-3	once	CASSSEGSGNTIYF	TGTGCCAGCAGCTCGGAAGGCTCTGGAAACACCATATATTTT
TRBV19	.	TRBJ1-2	.	CASQSPSGHYGYTF	TGTGCCAGCCAGTCCCCAAGCGGCCACTATGGCTACACCTTC
TRBV6-6	.	TRBJ2-6	once	CASSSTSGANVLTF	TGTGCCAGCAGTTCTACTTCTGGGGCCAACGTCCTGACTTTC
TRBV2	TRBD1	TRBJ2-7	.	CASRGRDSTYEQYF	TGTGCCAGCAGGGGCCGGGACAGTACCTACGAGCAGTACTTC
TRBV2	TRBD1	TRBJ1-5	.	CASSQDRGLQPQHF	TGTGCCAGCAGTCAGGACAGGGGGCTTCAGCCCCAGCATTTT
TRBV6-1	.	TRBJ1-5	few	CASSRGNQPQHF	TGTGCCAGTTCCAGAGGCAATCAGCCCCAGCATTTT
TRBV7-8	.	TRBJ2-5	.	CASSPWRQYQETQYF	TGTGCCAGCAGCCCCTGGAGGCAGTACCAAGAGACCCAGTACTTC
TRBV10-3	.	TRBJ1-4	.	CAISEGRPGTLNEKLFF	TGTGCCATCAGTGAGGGAAGGCCCGGGACTCTTAATGAAAAACTGTTTTTT
TRBV5-6	.	TRBJ2-3	.	CASSSEDTQYF	TGTGCCAGCAGCTCCGAGGATACGCAGTATTTT
TRBV9	.	TRBJ2-2	.	CASSARGNTGELFF	TGTGCCAGCAGCGCCCGGGGGAACACCGGGGAGCTGTTTTTT
TRBV18	TRBD1	TRBJ1-1	few	CASSPRQGRNTEAFF	TGTGCCAGCTCACCTAGACAGGGCCGGAACACTGAAGCTTTCTTT
TRBV4-3	TRBD1	TRBJ1-6	.	CASRADRVVRSPLHF	TGCGCCAGCAGGGCCGACAGGGTGGTAAGGTCACCCCTCCACTTT
TRBV5-6	.	TRBJ1-5	.	CASSSLRRGRSNQPQHF	TGTGCCAGCAGCTCACTCCGCAGGGGTCGGAGCAATCAGCCCCAGCATTTT
TRBV29-1	.	TRBJ2-1	.	CSVDSGVSYNEQFF	TGCAGCGTTGATAGCGGCGTCTCCTACAATGAGCAGTTCTTC
TRBV9	.	TRBJ1-1	.	CASSVDGQGRKTFF	TGTGCCAGCAGCGTAGATGGCCAGGGGAGGAAAACTTTCTTT
TRBV4-2	.	TRBJ2-1	.	CASSHRTTLEQFF	TGTGCCAGCAGCCACCGGACTACCCTAGAGCAGTTCTTC
TRBV6-6	.	TRBJ1-1	.	CASSRRATEAFF	TGTGCCAGCAGTCGTAGGGCGACTGAAGCTTTCTTT
TRBV29-1	.	TRBJ2-7	medium-sized	CSVEVGDLGYEQYF	TGCAGCGTTGAAGTAGGGGACCTGGGATACGAGCAGTACTTC
TRBV30	.	TRBJ1-1	.	CAWSVVGTEAFF	TGTGCCTGGAGTGTGGTCGGGACAGAAGCTTTCTTT
TRBV29-1	.	TRBJ1-3	.	CSVEASGRPGNTIYF	TGCAGCGTTGAAGCCTCCGGCAGGCCGGGAAACACCATATATTTT
TRBV7-2	.	TRBJ1-2	once	CASSLDLGVSNYGYTF	TGTGCCAGCAGCTTAGATTTGGGGGTGTCTAACTATGGCTACACCTTC
TRBV29-1	.	TRBJ1-2	.	CSATPGYTF	TGCAGCGCAACTCCGGGCTACACCTTC
TRBV6-5	.	TRBJ2-3	.	CASSSTDTQYF	TGTGCCAGCAGTTCTACAGATACGCAGTATTTT
TRBV4-2	.	TRBJ1-4	few	CASSQEARVVTNEKLFF	TGTGCCAGCAGCCAAGAAGCTCGGGTTGTAACTAATGAAAAACTGTTTTTT
TRBV9	.	TRBJ1-1	few	CASSVTGSTEAFF	TGTGCCAGCAGCGTAACAGGGAGCACTGAAGCTTTCTTT
TRBV27	TRBD1	TRBJ2-7	.	CASSLVGVGTGRDYEQYF	TGTGCCAGCAGTTTAGTAGGGGTCGGGACAGGGCGTGACTACGAGCAGTACTTC
TRBV11-2	TRBD2	TRBJ2-7	.	CASSLAARERDEQYF	TGTGCCAGCAGCTTAGCGGCGCGGGAGCGCGACGAGCAGTACTTC
TRBV2	.	TRBJ1-3	.	CASSETASGNTIYF	TGTGCCAGCAGCGAGACAGCATCTGGAAACACCATATATTTT
TRBV7-2	.	TRBJ1-3	.	CASSLNFPGSYSGNTIYF	TGTGCCAGCAGCTTAAACTTTCCGGGATCCTACTCTGGAAACACCATATATTTT
TRBV10-3	.	TRBJ1-3	.	CAISESGDTIYF	TGTGCCATCAGTGAGTCCGGAGACACCATATATTTT
TRBV7-2	.	TRBJ2-6	.	CASNTGLSGANVLTF	TGTGCCAGCAACACAGGGTTATCGGGGGCCAACGTCCTGACTTTC
TRBV5-6	.	TRBJ2-7	.	CASSLVGYEQYF	TGTGCCAGCAGCTTGGTCGGCTACGAGCAGTACTTC
TRBV29-1	.	TRBJ1-2	few	CSVGTVGGYGYTF	TGCAGCGTTGGGACGGTGGGGGGCTATGGCTACACCTTC
TRBV27	TRBD2	TRBJ2-7	.	CATSVLASGSYEQYF	TGTGCCACCTCGGTGTTGGCTAGCGGCTCCTACGAGCAGTACTTC
TRBV4-1	.	TRBJ1-1	.	CASSRSGEPHEAFF	TGCGCCAGCAGCCGATCAGGGGAGCCTCATGAAGCTTTCTTT
TRBV19	.	TRBJ1-5	.	CASSIRDSNQPQHF	TGTGCCAGTAGTATCCGGGACAGCAATCAGCCCCAGCATTTT
TRBV9	.	TRBJ2-3	.	CASSPDGGLLTDTQYF	TGTGCCAGCAGCCCGGATGGCGGGCTACTCACAGATACGCAGTATTTT
TRBV12-5	TRBD1	TRBJ2-1	.	CASADSDRADEQFF	TGTGCTAGTGCCGATTCGGACAGGGCCGATGAGCAGTTCTTC
TRBV4-1	TRBD2	TRBJ2-3	.	CASSQDVAGGRDTQYF	TGCGCCAGCAGCCAAGACGTGGCGGGAGGGAGAGATACGCAGTATTTT
TRBV27	.	TRBJ2-1	few	CASSRPGGITGNEQFF	TGTGCCAGCAGTCGACCTGGCGGGATAACAGGGAATGAGCAGTTCTTC
TRBV11-2	.	TRBJ2-6	.	CASSLDIQHNVLTF	TGTGCCAGCAGCTTAGATATTCAGCACAACGTCCTGACTTTC
TRBV4-3	.	TRBJ2-5	.	CASSQDGAGETQYF	TGCGCCAGCAGCCAAGATGGGGCTGGAGAGACCCAGTACTTC
TRBV9	.	TRBJ2-2	.	CASSPSRTYTGELFF	TGTGCCAGCAGCCCATCAAGGACTTACACCGGGGAGCTGTTTTTT
TRBV7-9	.	TRBJ2-1	few	CASSLLWSSGRSSYNEQFF	TGTGCCAGCAGCTTATTATGGAGTAGTGGGAGGAGCTCCTACAATGAGCAGTTCTTC
TRBV19	.	TRBJ1-5	.	CASSVGRQPQHF	TGTGCCAGTAGTGTCGGACGGCAGCCCCAGCATTTT
TRBV2	TRBD1	TRBJ1-1	few	CASSEDLGQGKTEAFF	TGTGCCAGCAGTGAAGATCTCGGACAGGGGAAAACTGAAGCTTTCTTT
TRBV7-6	TRBD2	TRBJ2-2	few	CASTEGASGKELFF	TGTGCCAGCACGGAAGGGGCTAGCGGGAAGGAGCTGTTTTTT
TRBV9	TRBD2	TRBJ2-7	.	CASSVGGSDSHEQYF	TGTGCCAGCAGCGTGGGAGGGTCGGATAGCCACGAGCAGTACTTC
TRBV4-2	.	TRBJ1-1	.	CASSPTGKNTEAFF	TGTGCCAGCAGTCCTACAGGGAAGAACACTGAAGCTTTCTTT
TRBV9	.	TRBJ2-2	large	CASSVEDHNTGELFF	TGTGCCAGCAGCGTAGAAGACCATAACACCGGGGAGCTGTTTTTT
TRBV30	.	TRBJ1-1	few	CAWSVPGRVNTEAFF	TGTGCCTGGAGTGTCCCGGGACGGGTGAACACTGAAGCTTTCTTT
TRBV29-1	TRBD2	TRBJ2-7	.	CSVEGLAGVDEQYF	TGCAGCGTGGAAGGACTAGCGGGAGTTGACGAGCAGTACTTC
TRBV4-2	.	TRBJ2-3	.	CASSRQPRGITDTQYF	TGTGCCAGCAGCCGACAGCCTAGGGGGATCACAGATACGCAGTATTTT
TRBV7-8	.	TRBJ2-7	.	CASSPGRIYEQYF	TGTGCCAGCAGCCCCGGTAGGATATACGAGCAGTACTTC
TRBV6-6	.	TRBJ1-3	once	CASRPDRSSGNTIYF	TGTGCCAGCAGACCTGACAGGAGCTCTGGAAACACCATATATTTT